This TCR beta chain was captured in a study of graft-versus-host responses after intestinal transplantation. Assay used: immunoSEQ multiplex PCR; TCRdb lists only in-frame clones, some missing. This sample yields 50,000 to 75,000 clones, of which around 86% are seen a single time; more than 1.5% belongs to the top ten. Intraepithelial and lamina propria lymphocytes were isolated from graft specimens. The CDR3 contains 15 residues. V trimming: 6 bases; J trimming: 6 bases; junction bases outside the gene matches: 8. Germline CDR1 and CDR2: MDHEN and SYDVKM. This chain joins TRBV28 and TRBJ1-6, with TRBD1 matching over 7 bases. Sample: ileum tissue, taken 350 to 400 days after transplant. The sequence derives from a human patient who received an intestinal transplant, so some T cells may come from the graft donor. CDR3 bases: TGTGCCAGCAGCGAACCGACAGGGTCTAATTCACCCCTCCACTTT. This gives the protein CASSEPTGSNSPLHF.